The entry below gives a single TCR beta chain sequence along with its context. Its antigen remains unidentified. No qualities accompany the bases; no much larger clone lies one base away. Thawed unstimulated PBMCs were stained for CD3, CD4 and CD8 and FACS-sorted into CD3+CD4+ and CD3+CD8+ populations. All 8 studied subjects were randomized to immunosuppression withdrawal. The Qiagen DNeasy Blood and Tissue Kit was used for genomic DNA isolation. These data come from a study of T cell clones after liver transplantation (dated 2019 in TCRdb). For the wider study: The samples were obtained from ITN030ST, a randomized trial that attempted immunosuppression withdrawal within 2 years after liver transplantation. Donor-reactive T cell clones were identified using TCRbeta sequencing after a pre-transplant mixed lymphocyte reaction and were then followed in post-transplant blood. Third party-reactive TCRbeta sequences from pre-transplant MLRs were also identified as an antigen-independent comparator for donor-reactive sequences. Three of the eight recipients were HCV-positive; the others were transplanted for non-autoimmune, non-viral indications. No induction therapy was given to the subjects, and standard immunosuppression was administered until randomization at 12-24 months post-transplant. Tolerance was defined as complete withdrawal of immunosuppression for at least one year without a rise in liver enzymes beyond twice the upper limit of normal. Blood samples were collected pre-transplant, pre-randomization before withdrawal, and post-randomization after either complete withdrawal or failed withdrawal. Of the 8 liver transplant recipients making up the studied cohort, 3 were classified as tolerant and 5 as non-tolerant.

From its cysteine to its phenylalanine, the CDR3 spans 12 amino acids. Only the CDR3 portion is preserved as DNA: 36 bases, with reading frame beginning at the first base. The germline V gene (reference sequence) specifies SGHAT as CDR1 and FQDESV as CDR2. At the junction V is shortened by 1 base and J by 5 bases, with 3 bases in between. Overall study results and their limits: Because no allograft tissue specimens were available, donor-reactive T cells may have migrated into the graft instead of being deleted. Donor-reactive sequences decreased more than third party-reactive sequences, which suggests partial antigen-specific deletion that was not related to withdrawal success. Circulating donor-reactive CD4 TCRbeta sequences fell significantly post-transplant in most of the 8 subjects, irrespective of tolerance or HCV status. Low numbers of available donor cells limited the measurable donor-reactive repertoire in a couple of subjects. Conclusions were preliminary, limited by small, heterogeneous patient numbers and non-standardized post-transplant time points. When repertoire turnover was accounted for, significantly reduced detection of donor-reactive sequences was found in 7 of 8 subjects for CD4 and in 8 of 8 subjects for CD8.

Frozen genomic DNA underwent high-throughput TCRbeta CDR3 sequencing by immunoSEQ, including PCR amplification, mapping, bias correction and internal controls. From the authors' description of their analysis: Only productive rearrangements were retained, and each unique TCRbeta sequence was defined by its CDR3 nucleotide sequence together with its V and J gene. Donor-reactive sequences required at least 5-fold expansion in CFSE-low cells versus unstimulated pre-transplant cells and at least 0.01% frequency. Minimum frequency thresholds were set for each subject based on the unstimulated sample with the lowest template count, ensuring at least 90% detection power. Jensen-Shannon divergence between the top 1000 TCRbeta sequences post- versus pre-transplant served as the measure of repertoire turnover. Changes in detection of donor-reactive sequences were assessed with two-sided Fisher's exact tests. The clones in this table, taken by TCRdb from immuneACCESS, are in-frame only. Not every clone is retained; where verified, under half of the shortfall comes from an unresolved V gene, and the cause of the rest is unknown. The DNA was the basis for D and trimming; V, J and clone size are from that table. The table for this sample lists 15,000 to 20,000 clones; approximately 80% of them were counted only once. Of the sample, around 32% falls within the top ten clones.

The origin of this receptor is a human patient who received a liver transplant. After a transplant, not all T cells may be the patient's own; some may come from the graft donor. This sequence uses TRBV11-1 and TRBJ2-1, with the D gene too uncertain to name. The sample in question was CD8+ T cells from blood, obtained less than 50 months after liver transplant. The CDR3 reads CASSLGHNEQFF. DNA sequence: TGTGCCAGCAGCTTAGGACACAATGAGCAGTTCTTC.